This T cell receptor beta chain emerged from a study of molecular identifiers for immune sequencing clone quantification. V was clipped by 6 bases and J by 4 bases; unmatched bases: 15. CDR3 size: 16 residues. Looked up from germline, CDR1 is DFQATT and CDR2 is SNEGSKA (reference sequence). A few counts support this clonotype. TCRdb independently ran MiXCR on the PCR reads; one entry per CDR3 protein. Counted here are about 10,000 distinct CDR3 sequences, approximately 19% occurring once; the ten biggest clones make up 1.7%. Sequencing was carried out using naive CD8+ T cells from blood, with Jurkat cell RNA spiked in. Documented subset: FACS-sorted CD8+CD4-CCR7+CD45RA+ naive T cells. The chain employs TRBV20-1 and TRBJ2-1; TRBD1 aligns across 7 bases. The receptor was derived from a human donor in good health. Some libraries in this study had Jurkat cell RNA spiked in. The CDR3 region has the DNA TGCAGTGCCTCCTCCGTTGACAGGGCACCATACAATGAGCAGTTCTTC. Translation gives CSASSVDRAPYNEQFF.